This T cell receptor beta chain was recorded in a study of T cell repertoires in cytomegalovirus infection. Study-wide background: TCR beta signatures that were public indicated CMV infection and matching HLA type.

This clonotype was counted only a few times. Its antigen is not known. MiXCR, applied by TCRdb to the reads, yields one record per CDR3 protein. The sample lists 290,000 or so distinct CDR3 sequences; around 25% were seen once. The germline V and J ends were trimmed by 4 bases and 6 bases, with 13 bases remaining between them. CDR1 and CDR2 from the germline V gene are SGHRS and YFSETQ. The CDR3 runs 13 residues. Study-wide results and limits: HLA-C-restricted, CMV-specific TCR beta clonotypes were dominant ex vivo.

The TCR comes from a human donor in good health (CMV status not recorded). Some clones in this sample may be carry-over from other donors' samples. The V call is TRBV5-1, the J call TRBJ1-1; no clear D gene. The sequenced material came from PBMCs. The CDR3 spells CASSPMGGPEAFF. As DNA, the CDR3 is TGCGCCAGCAGCCCCATGGGAGGGCCTGAAGCTTTCTTT.